The clone carrying this T cell receptor beta chain has more than one count but fewer than ten. This sample was taken from a study of blood T cell repertoires in COVID-19. Study summary: Sites in the United States, Italy and Spain provided acute and convalescent COVID-19 samples. T cells, B-cell-depleted T cells, or PBMCs supplied cDNA or gDNA.

In the original processing: The assay estimated nucleated cells by amplifying reference gene primers. Libraries were prepared by immunoSEQ multiplex PCR; TCRdb keeps only in-frame clonotypes and omits some of them. V and J calls and clone size are as listed in that table; D and trimming were resolved from the DNA. The sample contains tens of thousands of clones, about 88% of which appear only once. The V end was cut by 10 bases, the J end by 6 bases, with 13 bases between. This CDR3 comprises 11 residues. This chain links TRBV23-1 with TRBJ2-7; D gene ambiguous. TRBV23-1 counts as an open reading frame of uncertain function. The specimen sequenced was peripheral blood. This TCR came from a human donor with active COVID-19. The donor label of this sample is uncertain. For the CDR3, the DNA is TGCGCCACTTTTCTTCCGGGCGAGCAGTACTTC. Its translation is CATFLPGEQYF.